The 2 T cell receptor beta chains reported below all come from one sample, sequenced in a study of patients and donors after allogeneic stem cell transplantation. A single record per CDR3 protein comes from TCRdb applying MiXCR to the RT-PCR reads. The sample has about 960,000 distinct CDR3 sequences, 18% seen once; the top ten hold 6%. Sequenced sample: blood, either unsorted or a sorted T cell fraction (not recorded which). Receptors originate from a human donor who was either an allogeneic HSCT recipient or a stem cell or donor lymphocyte infusion donor (not recorded which). It is not recorded whose cells these are; they may come from a transplant donor.

The rearrangement links TRBV9 to TRBJ2-1; D uncertain. Germline CDR1 is SGDLS and CDR2 is YYNGEE. There are 14 residues in the CDR3. Trimming left V 0 bases short and J 8 bases short, with 12 bases between. The CDR3 coding sequence is TGTGCCAGCAGCGTAGGACCCAGGTTAGATGAGCAGTTCTTC. This gives the protein CASSVGPRLDEQFF.

This chain links TRBV6-2 or TRBV6-3 with TRBJ2-5, with 7 bases matching TRBD1. The CDR3 covers 16 residues. CDR1 MNHEY and CDR2 SVGEGT come from the germline V gene. After removal of 6 bases from V and 1 base from J, the junction contained 11 bases not matched to a gene. The CDR3 protein is CASSSTGIPFQETQYF. The DNA for the CDR3 is TGTGCCAGCAGCTCGACAGGGATTCCTTTCCAAGAGACCCAGTACTTC.